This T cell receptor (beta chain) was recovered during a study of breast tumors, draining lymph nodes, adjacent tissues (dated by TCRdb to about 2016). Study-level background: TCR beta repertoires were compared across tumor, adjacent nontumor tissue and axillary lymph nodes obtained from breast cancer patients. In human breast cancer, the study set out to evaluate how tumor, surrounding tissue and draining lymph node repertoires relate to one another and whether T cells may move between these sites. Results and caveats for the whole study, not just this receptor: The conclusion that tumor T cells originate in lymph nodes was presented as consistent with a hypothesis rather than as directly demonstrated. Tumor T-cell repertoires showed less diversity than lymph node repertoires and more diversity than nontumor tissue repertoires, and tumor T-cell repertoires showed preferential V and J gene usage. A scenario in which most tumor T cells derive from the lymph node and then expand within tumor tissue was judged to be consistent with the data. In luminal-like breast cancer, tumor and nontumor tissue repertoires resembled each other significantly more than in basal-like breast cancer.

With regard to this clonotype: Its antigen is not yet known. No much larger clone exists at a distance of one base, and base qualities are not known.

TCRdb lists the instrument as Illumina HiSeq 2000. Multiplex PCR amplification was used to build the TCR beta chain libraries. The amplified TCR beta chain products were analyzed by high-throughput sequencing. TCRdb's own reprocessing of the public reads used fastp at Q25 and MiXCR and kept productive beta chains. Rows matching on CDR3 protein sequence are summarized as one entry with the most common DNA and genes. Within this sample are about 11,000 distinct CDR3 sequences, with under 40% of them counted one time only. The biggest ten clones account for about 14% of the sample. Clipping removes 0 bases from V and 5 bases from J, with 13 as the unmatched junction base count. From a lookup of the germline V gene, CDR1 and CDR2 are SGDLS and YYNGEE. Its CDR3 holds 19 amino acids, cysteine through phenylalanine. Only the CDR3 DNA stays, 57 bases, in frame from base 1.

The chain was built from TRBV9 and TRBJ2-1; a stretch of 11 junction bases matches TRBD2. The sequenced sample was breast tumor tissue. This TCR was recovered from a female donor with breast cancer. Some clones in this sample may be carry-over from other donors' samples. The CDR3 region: CASSVEAATSGGRDNEQFF. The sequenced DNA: TGTGCCAGCAGCGTAGAAGCCGCAACTAGCGGGGGCCGGGACAATGAGCAGTTCTTC. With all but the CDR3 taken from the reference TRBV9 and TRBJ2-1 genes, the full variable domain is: DSGVTQTPKHLITATGQRVTLRCSPRSGDLSVYWYQQSLDQGLQFLIQYYNGEERAKGNILERFSAQQFPDLHSELNLSSLELGDSALYFCASSVEAATSGGRDNEQFFGPGTRLTVL.